Reported below is one T cell receptor (beta chain). FACS was used to enrich TEMRA cells, whereas the CD8+ and CD4+ T cells were obtained by negative isolation. The data belong to a study of CD8 T cells in Susac syndrome. The CDR3 sequence is 13 residues long. V trimming: 6 bases; J trimming: 4 bases; junction bases outside the gene matches: 1. Germline CDR1 LNHDA, CDR2 SQIVND (reference sequence). cDNA came from around 0.5 to 1 ug RNA primed by random hexamers. Amplification of TCR beta CDR3 was carried out by immunoSEQ multiplex PCR, which covered 54 Vbeta and 13 Jbeta segments. TCRdb called the immunoSEQ multiplex PCR reads again in MiXCR, with one record for every CDR3 protein. The data contain 65,000 to 80,000 distinct CDR3 sequences, 91% of them singletons.

The TCR originated in a human donor with multiple sclerosis. The rearrangement joins TRBV19 to TRBJ1-5; 9 bases agree with TRBD1. Source material: CD8+ T cells from PBMCs. This chain's CDR3 is CASRGTGNQPQHF. As DNA, the CDR3 is TGTGCCAGTAGGGGGACAGGGAATCAGCCCCAGCATTTT.